This entry is about one TCR beta chain. A junction boundary mismatches the germline segment, possibly from a read error. Between roughly 18 and 30 mg of unsorted bulk tissue served as the source from which RNA and DNA were co-extracted. CDR3 length: 13 amino acids. Germline lookup yields CDR1 SGHAT and CDR2 FQNNGV. Starting material of around 490 ng total RNA yielded TCR beta cDNA via a constant-region primer. Libraries for TCR beta were built through three nested multiplex PCR rounds, which together made up a slightly modified ARM-PCR procedure. Investigators reported that the first two PCR rounds, at roughly 11 cycles each, used TRBV1-TRBV30 forward primers with a C-beta reverse primer. TCRdb reprocessed the multiplex PCR reads with MiXCR, giving one entry per CDR3 protein. The profile shows roughly 120,000 distinct CDR3 sequences, roughly 69% of them singletons. These data are taken from a study of tumor-infiltrating lymphocytes in primary liver carcinoma.

The sequenced material came from liver tumor tissue from sampling region 1. Subset here: tumor region T1, superior pole. This clonotype originated in a woman aged 60 to 75 with primary liver carcinoma and hepatitis B virus infection. This chain connects TRBV11-2 to TRBJ2-4, with D hard to call. CDR3: CASSLGRRNIRYF. CDR3 coding DNA: TGTGCCAGCAGCTTAGGCAGGCGCAACATTCGGTACTTC.